This TCR beta chain stems from a study of T cell responses to AZD1222 COVID-19 vaccine. Study-wide findings and caveats: Donors were chiefly white British, with a greater number of females, and clonal diversity was perhaps underestimated. Only a handful of AZD1222 recipients, more than 5 in all, had baseline seropositivity. The CD4 TCRs associated with vaccination extended across spike and predominated at 160-218 and 743-854.

Clones were sequenced by immunoSEQ multiplex PCR, and TCRdb holds only the in-frame ones, with some missing. The data contain fewer than 150,000 clones, roughly 91% of them seen just once; the ten biggest clones take up less than 4.5%. This clone appeared once. Its antigen is undetermined. The CDR3 consists of 11 residues. V dropped 4 bases and J dropped 3 bases, with 2 bases sitting between them. Germline CDR1 reads SGHTS; CDR2 reads YDEGEE. The source is an adult in good health. The genes are TRBV5-8 and TRBJ2-1; D unclear. The starting material was peripheral blood, obtained on day 0 of AZD1222 vaccination. CDR3 in amino acids: CASSLYNEQFF. In DNA, the CDR3 is TGTGCCAGCAGCCTCTACAATGAGCAGTTCTTC.